These T cell receptor beta chains were read from a single sample in a study of T-cell reconstitution after alpha-beta-depleted transplantation in children. In TCRdb, the PCR reads were re-called with MiXCR into one record per CDR3 protein. The table includes 550,000 to 600,000 distinct CDR3 sequences, more than 20% detected once. The sequenced sample was PBMCs, mostly from graft donor cells, obtained 360 days after TCRalphabeta/CD19-depleted stem cell transplant. These receptors were obtained from a boy under two years old who had a stem cell transplant for acute myeloid leukemia, so the T cells may come from the graft donor. The CDR3 runs from the conserved cysteine through the conserved F or W. Each record gives: J gene, V gene, D gene, clone size, CDR3 DNA, CDR3 protein. A D gene is named only where the DNA matches it firmly. The size of a clone is reported for some rows only, either as once, few or many, or as a class for expanded clones.

J: TRBJ2-7; V: TRBV5-1; D: -; size: -; DNA: TGCGCCAGCAGTCCGTTATCCCACCAGGGGAGCTACGAGCAGTACTTC; CDR3: CASSPLSHQGSYEQYF
J: TRBJ1-6; V: TRBV5-1; D: TRBD1; size: few; DNA: TGCGCCAGCAGCTTGACGACAGGGGGAAATTCACCCCTCCACTTT; CDR3: CASSLTTGGNSPLHF
J: TRBJ1-5; V: TRBV20-1; D: -; size: many; DNA: TGCAGTGCTAGTGAGCAGCGGCAGCATTTT; CDR3: CSASEQRQHF
J: TRBJ1-5; V: TRBV2; D: -; size: few; DNA: TGTGCCAGCAGTGAAACGACAGTGTCAAATCAGCCCCAGCATTTT; CDR3: CASSETTVSNQPQHF
J: TRBJ1-1; V: TRBV4-3; D: -; size: -; DNA: TGCGCCAGCAGCCAAGATAAGGCAGGGGACACTGAAGCTTTCTTT; CDR3: CASSQDKAGDTEAFF
J: TRBJ1-1; V: TRBV7-2; D: TRBD1; size: many; DNA: TGTGCCAGCAGCCGGCGACAGGGTCCGCTGAACACTGAAGCTTTCTTT; CDR3: CASSRRQGPLNTEAFF
J: TRBJ1-4; V: TRBV12-3/TRBV12-4; D: -; size: -; DNA: TGTGCCAGCAGTTTGGGGACGGCCGGTGTCGATGAAAAACTGTTTTTT; CDR3: CASSLGTAGVDEKLFF
J: TRBJ1-1; V: TRBV7-9; D: TRBD1; size: -; DNA: TGTGCCAGCAGCTCTCGGGACAGCCGGAACACTGAAGCTTTCTTT; CDR3: CASSSRDSRNTEAFF
J: TRBJ1-5; V: TRBV28; D: -; size: few; DNA: TGTGCCAGCAGTTTACTGGGCCCAAGCAATCAGCCCCAGCATTTT; CDR3: CASSLLGPSNQPQHF
J: TRBJ1-2; V: TRBV6-5; D: TRBD1; size: -; DNA: TGTGCCAGCAGTTACGATCCGAGACAGGGCTACTATGGCTACACCTTC; CDR3: CASSYDPRQGYYGYTF
J: TRBJ2-1; V: TRBV7-8; D: -; size: many; DNA: TGTGCCAGCAGCTTAGTAAGGGGCCTCTCCTACAATGAGCAGTTCTTC; CDR3: CASSLVRGLSYNEQFF